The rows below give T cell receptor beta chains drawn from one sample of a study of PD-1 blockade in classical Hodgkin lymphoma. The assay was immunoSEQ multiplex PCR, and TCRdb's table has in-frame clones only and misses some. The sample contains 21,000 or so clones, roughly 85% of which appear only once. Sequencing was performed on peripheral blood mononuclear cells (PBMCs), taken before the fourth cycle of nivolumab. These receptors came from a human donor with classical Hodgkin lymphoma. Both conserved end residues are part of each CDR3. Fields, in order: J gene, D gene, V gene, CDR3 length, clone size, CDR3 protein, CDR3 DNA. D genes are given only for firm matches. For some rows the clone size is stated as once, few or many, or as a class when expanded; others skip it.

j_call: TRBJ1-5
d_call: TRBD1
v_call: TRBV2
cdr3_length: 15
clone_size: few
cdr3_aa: CASRGRGQTDQPQHF
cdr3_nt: TGTGCCAGCAGAGGGAGGGGACAGACAGATCAGCCCCAGCATTTT

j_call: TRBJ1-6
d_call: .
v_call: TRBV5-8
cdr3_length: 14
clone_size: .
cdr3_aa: CASSLAGGTSPLHF
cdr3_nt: TGTGCCAGCAGCTTGGCCGGAGGGACTTCACCCCTCCACTTT

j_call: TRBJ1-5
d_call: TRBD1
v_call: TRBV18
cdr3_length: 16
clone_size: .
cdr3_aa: CASSPLGQGSNQPQHF
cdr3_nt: TGTGCCAGCTCACCACTTGGACAGGGTAGCAATCAGCCCCAGCATTTT

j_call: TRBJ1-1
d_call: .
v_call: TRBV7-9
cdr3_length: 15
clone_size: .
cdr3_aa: CASSKYVQLNTEAFF
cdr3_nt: TGTGCCAGCAGCAAGTACGTACAGTTGAACACTGAAGCTTTCTTT

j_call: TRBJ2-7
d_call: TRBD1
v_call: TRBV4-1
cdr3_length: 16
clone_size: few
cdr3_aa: CASSQVPGQGAYEQYF
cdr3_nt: TGCGCCAGCAGCCAAGTTCCGGGACAGGGGGCCTACGAGCAGTACTTC

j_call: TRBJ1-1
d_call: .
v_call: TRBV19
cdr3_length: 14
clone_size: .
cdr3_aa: CASSIVTGDTEAFF
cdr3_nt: TGTGCCAGTAGTATAGTAACAGGAGACACTGAAGCTTTCTTT

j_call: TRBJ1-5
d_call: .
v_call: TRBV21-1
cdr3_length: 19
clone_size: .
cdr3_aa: CASSKEGCSGVGNNQPQHF
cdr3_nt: TGTGCCAGCAGCAAAGAGGGGTGCAGTGGGGTGGGTAACAATCAGCCCCAGCATTTT

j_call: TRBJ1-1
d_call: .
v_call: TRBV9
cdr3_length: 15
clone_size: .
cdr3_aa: CASSLPREGNTEAFF
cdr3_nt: TGTGCCAGCAGCTTACCCAGGGAGGGGAACACTGAAGCTTTCTTT

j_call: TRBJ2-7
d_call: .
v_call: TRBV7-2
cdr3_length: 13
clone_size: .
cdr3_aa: CASSFPSSYEQYF
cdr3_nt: TGTGCCAGCAGCTTTCCCAGCTCCTACGAGCAGTACTTC

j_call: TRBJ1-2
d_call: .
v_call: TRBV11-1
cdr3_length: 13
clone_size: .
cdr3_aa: CASSHTAGGGYTF
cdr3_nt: TGTGCCAGCAGCCATACGGCGGGTGGCGGCTACACCTTC

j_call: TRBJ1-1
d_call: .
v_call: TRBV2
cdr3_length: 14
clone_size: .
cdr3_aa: CASRIRDLNTEAFF
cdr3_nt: TGTGCCAGCAGAATCAGGGATTTGAACACTGAAGCTTTCTTT

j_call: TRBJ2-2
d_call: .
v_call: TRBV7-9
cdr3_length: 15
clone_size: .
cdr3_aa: CASSLGWGRRGELFF
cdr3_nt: TGTGCCAGCAGCTTAGGGTGGGGAAGGCGCGGGGAGCTGTTTTTT

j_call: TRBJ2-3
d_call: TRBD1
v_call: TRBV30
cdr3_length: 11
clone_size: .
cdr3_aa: CATGGRHTQYF
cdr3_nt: TGTGCCACAGGGGGCCGCCATACGCAGTATTTT

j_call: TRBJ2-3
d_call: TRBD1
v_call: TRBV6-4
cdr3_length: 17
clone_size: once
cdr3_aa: CASSELPGQGYSDTQYF
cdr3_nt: TGTGCCAGCAGTGAACTCCCGGGACAGGGTTACTCAGATACGCAGTATTTT

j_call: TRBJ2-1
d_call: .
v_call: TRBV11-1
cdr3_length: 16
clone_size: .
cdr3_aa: CASSLPKVPYSNEQFF
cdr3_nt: TGTGCCAGCAGCTTACCCAAAGTTCCCTACAGCAATGAGCAGTTCTTC

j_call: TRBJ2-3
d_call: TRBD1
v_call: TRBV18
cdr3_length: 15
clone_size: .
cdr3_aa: CASSPQGAQADTQYF
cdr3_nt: TGTGCCAGCTCACCACAGGGGGCGCAGGCAGATACGCAGTATTTT

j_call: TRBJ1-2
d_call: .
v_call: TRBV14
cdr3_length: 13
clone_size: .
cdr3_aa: CASSTRDLYGYTF
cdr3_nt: TGTGCCAGCAGCACCCGGGACCTTTATGGCTACACCTTC

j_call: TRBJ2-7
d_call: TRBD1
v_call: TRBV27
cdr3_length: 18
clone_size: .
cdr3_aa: CASSARGQGDPSSYEQYF
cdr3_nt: TGTGCCAGCAGTGCAAGGGGACAGGGGGACCCAAGCTCCTACGAGCAGTACTTC

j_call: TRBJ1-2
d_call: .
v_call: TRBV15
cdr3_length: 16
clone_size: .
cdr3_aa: CATSREGDGRVSGYTF
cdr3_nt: TGTGCCACCAGCAGAGAAGGGGACGGACGGGTCTCGGGCTACACCTTC

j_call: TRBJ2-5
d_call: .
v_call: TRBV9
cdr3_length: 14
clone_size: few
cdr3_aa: CASSPHGAGETQYF
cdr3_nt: TGTGCCAGCAGCCCCCATGGAGCCGGGGAGACCCAGTACTTC

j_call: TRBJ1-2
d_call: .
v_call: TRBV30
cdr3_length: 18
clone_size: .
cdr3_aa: CAWSRSMRGVREDYGYTF
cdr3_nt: TGTGCCTGGAGTCGAAGTATGAGGGGAGTCAGGGAAGACTATGGCTACACCTTC

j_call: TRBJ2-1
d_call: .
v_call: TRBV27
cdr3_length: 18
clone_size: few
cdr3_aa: CASSSQYSGTLTYNEQFF
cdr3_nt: TGTGCCAGCAGTTCCCAATATAGCGGAACTCTGACCTACAATGAGCAGTTCTTC

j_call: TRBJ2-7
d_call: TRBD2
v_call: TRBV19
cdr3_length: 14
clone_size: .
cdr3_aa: CASSIVSGGYEQYF
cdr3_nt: TGTGCCAGTAGTATAGTATCGGGGGGCTACGAGCAGTACTTC

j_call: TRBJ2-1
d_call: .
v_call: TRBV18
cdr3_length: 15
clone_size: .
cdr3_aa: CASSPGAGTYNEQFF
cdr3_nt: TGTGCCAGCTCACCAGGCGCCGGGACCTACAATGAGCAGTTCTTC

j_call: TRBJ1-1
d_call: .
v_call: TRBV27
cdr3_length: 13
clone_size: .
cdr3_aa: CASSFEGFGQAFF
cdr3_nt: TGTGCCAGCAGTTTCGAGGGGTTCGGGCAAGCTTTCTTT

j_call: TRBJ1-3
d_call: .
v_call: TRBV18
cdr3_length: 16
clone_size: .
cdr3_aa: CASSPPDSFSGNTIYF
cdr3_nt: TGTGCCAGCTCACCTCCGGACAGTTTCTCTGGAAACACCATATATTTT

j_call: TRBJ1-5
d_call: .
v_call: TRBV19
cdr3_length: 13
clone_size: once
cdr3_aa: CASSIGGNQPQHF
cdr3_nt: TGTGCCAGTAGTATAGGCGGCAATCAGCCCCAGCATTTT

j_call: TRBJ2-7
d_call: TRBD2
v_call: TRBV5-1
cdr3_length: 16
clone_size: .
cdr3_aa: CASSLAPGLAAYEQYF
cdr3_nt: TGCGCCAGCAGCTTGGCCCCCGGACTAGCGGCCTACGAGCAGTACTTC

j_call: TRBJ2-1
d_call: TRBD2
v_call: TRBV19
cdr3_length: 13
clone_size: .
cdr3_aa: CASTLAGEYEQFF
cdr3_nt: TGTGCCAGTACTCTAGCGGGAGAATACGAGCAGTTCTTC

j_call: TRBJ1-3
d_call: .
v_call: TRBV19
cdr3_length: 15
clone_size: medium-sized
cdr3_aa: CASTRSTNSGNTIYF
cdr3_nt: TGTGCCAGTACCAGATCCACCAACTCTGGAAACACCATATATTTT

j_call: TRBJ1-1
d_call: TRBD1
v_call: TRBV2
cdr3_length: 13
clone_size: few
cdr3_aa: CASEKQGRTEAFF
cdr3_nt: TGTGCCAGCGAGAAACAGGGGCGGACTGAAGCTTTCTTT

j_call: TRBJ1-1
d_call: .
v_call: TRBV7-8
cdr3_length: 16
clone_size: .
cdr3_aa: CASSLVIGGGNTEAFF
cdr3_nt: TGTGCCAGCAGCTTAGTCATAGGGGGAGGGAATACTGAAGCTTTCTTT

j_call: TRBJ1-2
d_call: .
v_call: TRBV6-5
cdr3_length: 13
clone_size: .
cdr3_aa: CASSYSQGSGYTF
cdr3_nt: TGTGCCAGCAGTTACTCGCAGGGGAGCGGCTACACCTTC

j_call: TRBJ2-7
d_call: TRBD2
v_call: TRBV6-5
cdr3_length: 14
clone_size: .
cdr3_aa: CASSFLGGIYEQYF
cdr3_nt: TGTGCCAGCAGCTTCCTGGGGGGGATCTACGAGCAGTACTTC

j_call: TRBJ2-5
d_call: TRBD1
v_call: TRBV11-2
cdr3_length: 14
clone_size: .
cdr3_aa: CASSSRTGKETQYF
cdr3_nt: TGTGCCAGCAGCTCTCGGACAGGGAAGGAGACCCAGTACTTC

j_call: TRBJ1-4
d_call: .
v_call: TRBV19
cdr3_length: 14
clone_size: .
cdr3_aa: CASSQTGTNEKLFF
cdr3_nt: TGTGCCAGTAGCCAAACAGGGACTAATGAAAAACTGTTTTTT

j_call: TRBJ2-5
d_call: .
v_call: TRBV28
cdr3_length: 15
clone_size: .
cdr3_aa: CATNTLFRSEETQYF
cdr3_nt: TGTGCCACCAATACCTTATTTAGGTCGGAAGAGACCCAGTACTTC

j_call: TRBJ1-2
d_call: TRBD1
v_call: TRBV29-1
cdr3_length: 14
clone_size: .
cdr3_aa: CSVEEGGQGWGYTF
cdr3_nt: TGCAGCGTTGAAGAAGGGGGCCAGGGATGGGGCTACACCTTC

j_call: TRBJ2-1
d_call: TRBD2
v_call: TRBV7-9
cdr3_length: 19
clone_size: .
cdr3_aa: CASSPHIGLAGGRYNEQFF
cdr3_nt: TGTGCCAGCAGCCCCCATATAGGGCTAGCGGGAGGCCGTTACAATGAGCAGTTCTTC

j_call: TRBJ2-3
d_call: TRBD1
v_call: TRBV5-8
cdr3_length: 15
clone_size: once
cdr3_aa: CASSPRGTGGDTQYF
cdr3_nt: TGTGCCAGCAGCCCTAGGGGGACAGGGGGAGATACGCAGTATTTT

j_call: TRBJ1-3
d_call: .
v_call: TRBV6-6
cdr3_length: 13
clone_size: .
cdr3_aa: CASNPGTGNTIYF
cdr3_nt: TGTGCCAGCAATCCAGGGACTGGAAACACCATATATTTT

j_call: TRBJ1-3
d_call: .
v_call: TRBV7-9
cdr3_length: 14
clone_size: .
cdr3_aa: CASSDNTSGNTIYF
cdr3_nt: TGTGCCAGCAGCGATAACACATCTGGAAACACCATATATTTT

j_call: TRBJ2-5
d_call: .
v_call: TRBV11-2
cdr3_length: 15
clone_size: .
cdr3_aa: CASSLGTWAQETQYF
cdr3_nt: TGTGCCAGCAGCTTAGGTACGTGGGCCCAAGAGACCCAGTACTTC

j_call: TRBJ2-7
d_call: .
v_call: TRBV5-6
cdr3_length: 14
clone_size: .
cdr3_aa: CASSLGQVDYEQYF
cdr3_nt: TGTGCCAGCAGCTTGGGTCAGGTAGACTACGAGCAGTACTTC

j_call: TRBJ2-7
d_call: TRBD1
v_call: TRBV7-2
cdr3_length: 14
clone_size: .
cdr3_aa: CASSPYRGSYEQYF
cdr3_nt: TGTGCCAGCAGCCCCTACAGGGGTTCCTACGAGCAGTACTTC

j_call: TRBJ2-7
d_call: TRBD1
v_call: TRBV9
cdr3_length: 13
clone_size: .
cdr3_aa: CASSAGGMNEQYF
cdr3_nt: TGTGCCAGCAGCGCAGGGGGTATGAACGAGCAGTACTTC

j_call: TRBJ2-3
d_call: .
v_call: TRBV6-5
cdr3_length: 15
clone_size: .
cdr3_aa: CASSYWAGGPDTQYF
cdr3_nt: TGTGCCAGCAGTTATTGGGCAGGAGGTCCAGATACGCAGTATTTT

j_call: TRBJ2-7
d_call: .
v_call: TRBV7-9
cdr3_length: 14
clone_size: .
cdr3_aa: CASSLEGDTYEQYF
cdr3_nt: TGTGCCAGCAGCTTAGAGGGGGATACCTACGAGCAGTACTTC

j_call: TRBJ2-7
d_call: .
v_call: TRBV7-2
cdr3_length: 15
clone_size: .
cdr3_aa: CVSSLGPGSAYEQYF
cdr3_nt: TGTGTCAGCAGCTTAGGCCCAGGGTCGGCCTACGAGCAGTACTTC

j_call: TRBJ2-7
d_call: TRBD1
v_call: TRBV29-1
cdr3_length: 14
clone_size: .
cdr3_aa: CSVTGTVASYEQYF
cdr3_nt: TGCAGCGTAACCGGGACAGTGGCGTCCTACGAGCAGTACTTC

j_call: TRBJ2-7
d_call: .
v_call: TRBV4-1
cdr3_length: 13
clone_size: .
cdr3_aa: CASSQDWAYEQYF
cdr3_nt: TGCGCCAGCAGCCAAGATTGGGCTTACGAGCAGTACTTC

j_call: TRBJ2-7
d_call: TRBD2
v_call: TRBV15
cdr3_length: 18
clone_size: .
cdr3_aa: CATSRERSLGGVSYEQYF
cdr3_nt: TGTGCCACCAGCAGAGAAAGGTCCCTTGGGGGGGTCTCCTACGAGCAGTACTTC

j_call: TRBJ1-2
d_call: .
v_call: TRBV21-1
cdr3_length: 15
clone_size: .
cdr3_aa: CASSKGDRSPYGYTF
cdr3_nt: TGTGCCAGCAGCAAAGGTGACAGGTCACCTTATGGCTACACCTTC

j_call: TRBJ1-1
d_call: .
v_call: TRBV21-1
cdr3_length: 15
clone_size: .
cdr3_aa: CASSPPYTIRTEAFF
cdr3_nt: TGTGCCAGCAGCCCGCCTTACACAATTCGCACTGAAGCTTTCTTT

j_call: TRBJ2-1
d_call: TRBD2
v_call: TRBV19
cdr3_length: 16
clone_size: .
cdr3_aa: CASSRRTSGTYNEQFF
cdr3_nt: TGTGCCAGTAGCCGAAGGACTAGCGGTACCTACAATGAGCAGTTCTTC